This is a list of T cell receptor beta chains from one sample in a study of immune evolution from preneoplasia to lung adenocarcinoma. The data were produced by immunoSEQ multiplex PCR, yet TCRdb's version contains in-frame clones alone and is incomplete. This sample has approximately 2,000 clones, with more than 60% found just once. Material for sequencing was FFPE adjacent normal lung tissue. These receptors were taken from a person between 60 and 79 years old with lung adenocarcinoma. Each CDR3 is given without its conserved first and last residue.

TRBV6-5	TRBJ1-1	ASSYSIEGPRGAF
TRBV10-1	TRBJ1-2	ASSESQAHGYT
TRBV7-2	TRBJ2-2	ASSLVGGRSPGELF
TRBV6-5	TRBJ1-3	ASSSPGEGGGNTIY
TRBV2	TRBJ2-7	ASSVGPGAYEQY
TRBV4-1	TRBJ1-2	ASSQGLYGYT
TRBV20-1	.	SAPGVYEQY
TRBV30	TRBJ1-4	AWSGTGAANEKLF
TRBV7-8	TRBJ2-7	ASSLSDRNSYEQY
TRBV19	TRBJ1-1	ASSIVAMNTEAF
TRBV5-8	TRBJ1-1	ASSFRGRGEAF
TRBV28	TRBJ1-3	ASLGGVYIYGNTIY
TRBV12-5	TRBJ2-3	ASGLPTESTDTQY
TRBV11-2	TRBJ2-3	ASSAQRGYTDTQY
TRBV9	TRBJ1-2	ASSVRGDRGQDGYT
TRBV5-1	TRBJ1-1	ASFQGPMNTEAF
TRBV5-1	TRBJ1-1	ASSSYTDTEAF
TRBV29-1	TRBJ2-7	SVQGQGGDEQY
TRBV11-1	TRBJ2-7	ASSLVPVYEQY
TRBV19	TRBJ2-2	ASSTGDRGLTGELF
TRBV9	TRBJ2-4	ASSVGWGLAKNIQY
TRBV7-8	TRBJ2-3	ASSLGRQGTDTQY
TRBV4-1	TRBJ1-5	ASNQGHRSNQPQH
TRBV2	TRBJ1-5	ASRAVRGHQPQH
TRBV4-3	TRBJ1-6	ASSQDRSGGSPLH
TRBV27	TRBJ2-6	ASSFRRGSSGANVLT
TRBV6-6	TRBJ1-1	ASSFRTDTEAF
TRBV5-1	TRBJ2-7	ASRQGDRVYEQY
TRBV7-9	TRBJ1-3	ASSSTGGGNTIY
TRBV2	TRBJ2-7	ASSPPPVRGLTYEQY
TRBV4-3	TRBJ2-1	ASSNLDRYNEQF
TRBV14	TRBJ1-2	ASSQDWDSLNYGYT
TRBV28	TRBJ2-7	ASSLNWGPTSYEQY
TRBV4-3	TRBJ2-3	ASSQVGGEGDTQY
TRBV11-3	TRBJ2-3	ASSLGSFQTDTQY
TRBV15	TRBJ1-4	ATSSNRDLLFEKLF
TRBV6-5	TRBJ2-3	ASRTGDAGLDTQY
TRBV6-1	TRBJ1-1	ATLGGTMSTEAF
TRBV28	TRBJ2-1	AICEPGGGYNEQF
TRBV7-3	TRBJ2-7	ASSPWAGAHEQY
TRBV12-2	TRBJ2-3	ASRPCTGALTDTQY
TRBV11-3	TRBJ2-5	ASNPAGGETQY
TRBV5-4	TRBJ1-3	ASSSGRDAGSTIY
TRBV25-1	TRBJ2-1	ASSESDGTYNEQF